The present T cell receptor (beta chain) was sequenced within a study of blood T cell repertoires in COVID-19. About the study: Italy, Spain and the United States were the sources of the convalescent and acute COVID-19 samples.

Sequencing was performed with immunoSEQ multiplex PCR; in TCRdb, only in-frame clones are kept and a portion is missing. The sample carries around 160,000 clones, around 85% recorded once. During active infection, Seattle patients enrolled and were then monitored through disease. CDR1 is SGHNT, CDR2 YENEEA, per germline. This CDR3 comprises 15 residues. The V gene lost 0 bases and the J gene lost 0 bases, with 5 bases spanning the gap. V usage is TRBV11-3 and J usage is TRBJ2-2; D gene unclear. The sequencing input was peripheral blood. The sequence derives from a woman aged 55 to 70 with COVID-19, enrolled during active disease. In DNA form, the CDR3 reads TGTGCCAGCAGCTTAGACCTCGCGAACACCGGGGAGCTGTTTTTT. Translated: CASSLDLANTGELFF.